This T cell receptor (beta chain) originates from a study of monozygotic twins with inflammatory bowel disease. Donors gave 2.5 ml of blood apiece. This CDR3 region has 15 residues. The RNA usage for each TCR library was 3500 ng of total RNA. TCRdb reprocessed the 5' RACE reads and reports one entry per CDR3 protein, with no DNA. Its clone listing holds some 200,000 distinct CDR3 sequences. Study results and limitations: Versus healthy twins, IBD patients showed fewer clonotypes shared with others, especially with disease activity.

In regard to this clonotype: Its antigen is still unknown.

The chain uses TRBV5-3 and TRBJ1-2. TRBV5-3 is designated an ORF whose function remains uncertain. This clonotype originated in a human donor with ulcerative colitis or Crohn's disease, or a healthy co-twin of an affected twin (not recorded which). Sample: blood. The CDR3 loop is CARSPPCGDNYGYTF.